This is a list of T cell receptor beta chains from one sample in a study of blood T cell repertoires in COVID-19. TCRdb's copy holds only in-frame clones and misses some; the assay was immunoSEQ multiplex PCR. This table has about 170,000 clones, roughly 80% appearing once. Sequenced input: peripheral blood. The source is a woman older than 75 with COVID-19, enrolled during active disease. CDR3s include the opening cysteine and the closing phenylalanine or tryptophan. Clone size is given for some rows only: seen once, a few or many times, or a class if the clone is expanded.

- | TRBV7-8 | CASSLRRAGTKNIQYF
few | TRBV5-1 | CASSLTGGTYGYTF
- | TRBV3-1/TRBV3-2 | CASSQDRVSYNEQFF
- | TRBV6-2/TRBV6-3 | CASSYFGPRETQYF
- | TRBV7-2 | CASSLIGGRIYEQYF
- | TRBV6-6 | CASSAGGGDGYTF
- | TRBV6-1 | CASSEPMQGAGYTF
- | TRBV13 | CASSLLGATSGNTIYF
- | TRBV5-6 | CASSQPDRETEAFF
- | TRBV7-8 | CASKLGAANQPQHF
- | TRBV4-1 | CASSHHSGGRSYEQYF